These T cell receptor beta chains were read from a single sample in a study of blood T cell repertoires in COVID-19. The assay was immunoSEQ multiplex PCR, and TCRdb's table has in-frame clones only and misses some. The repertoire has around 77,000 clones, 85% to 90% of them found once; the top ten carry about a tenth. The sample was peripheral blood. These receptors were collected from a man in his sixties or seventies with active or convalescent COVID-19. The conserved cysteine and the conserved F or W are not part of the CDR3 here.

TRBV2	TRBJ1-6	11	ASRGGYNSPLH
TRBV10-3	TRBJ2-2	16	AISVPGGAGVGFGELF
TRBV3-1/TRBV3-2	TRBJ1-3	17	ASSQDRRPPTISGNTIY
TRBV3-1/TRBV3-2	TRBJ1-2	12	ASSSGQGAGGYT
TRBV18	TRBJ2-5	12	ASSPRTTKETQY
TRBV6-2/TRBV6-3	TRBJ2-7	18	ASSFYEPGTGGRLTYEQY
TRBV19	TRBJ1-1	12	ASRDRGSNTEAF
TRBV19	TRBJ1-2	12	ASSTLQGSYGYT
TRBV27	TRBJ2-7	13	ASSPRLAGGYEQY
TRBV5-6	TRBJ1-2	14	ASSLVGTTGTYGYT
TRBV3-1/TRBV3-2	TRBJ2-2	14	ASSRRTSGRPGELF
TRBV6-5	TRBJ1-2	13	ASTERAGRVNGYT
TRBV18	TRBJ2-2	13	ASSGTSGDTGELF
TRBV3-1/TRBV3-2	TRBJ1-4	12	ASSQPDREEKLF
TRBV9	TRBJ1-1	13	ASSVDKTTNTEAF
TRBV5-1	TRBJ2-3	13	ASSPGQGATDTQY
TRBV24-1	TRBJ2-3	12	ATRQGASTDTQY
TRBV30	TRBJ2-3	12	AWSTTGGKRTQY
TRBV9	TRBJ2-1	15	ASSPRTSGRSGNEQF
TRBV29-1	TRBJ2-7	11	SARTGMNYEQY
TRBV7-2	TRBJ2-7	13	ASSLTDSGSYEQY
TRBV30	TRBJ1-1	13	AWTRQPQVNTEAF
TRBV29-1	TRBJ2-3	12	SVDSGGYADTQY
TRBV6-5	TRBJ2-1	13	ASRLAGGRYNEQF
TRBV5-1	TRBJ2-7	13	ASSLQPGQGYEQY
TRBV7-9	TRBJ1-6	12	ASSGTAYNSPLH
TRBV28	TRBJ2-2	10	ASSLYTGELF
TRBV2	TRBJ2-2	13	ASSETGANTGELF
TRBV28	TRBJ1-1	12	ASSKGGAAERAF
TRBV6-5	TRBJ1-5	11	ASERGPNQPQH
TRBV19	TRBJ1-3	14	ASTKTGVNSGNTIY
TRBV27	TRBJ1-2	11	ASGLGQAYGYT
TRBV5-1	TRBJ2-2	10	ASSPLGGELF
TRBV29-1	TRBJ2-1	12	SVEEAAGVPEQF
TRBV7-2	TRBJ2-7	11	ASRRTGAYEQY
TRBV19	TRBJ1-3	11	ASSPSSGNTIY